This T cell receptor (beta chain) emerged from a study of shared clonotypes between healthy human individuals. This CDR3 comprises 13 residues. Germline assignment: CDR1 MDHEN and CDR2 SYDVKM. V lost 5 bases, J lost 3 bases, and 10 bases lay in between. Data came from immunoSEQ multiplex PCR; TCRdb stores just in-frame clones and leaves some out. The sample shows approximately 500,000 clones, about 96% of them seen only once. The source is a woman aged 30 to 39 in good health. The rearrangement links TRBV28 to TRBJ1-2, with D possibly being TRBD1 (6 bases). Sequencing was carried out using naive CD4+ T cells sorted from blood. Regarding subset: CD45RA+ positively selected. The CDR3 sequence is CASSATGHYGYTF. CDR3 in DNA: TGTGCCAGCAGTGCGACAGGCCACTATGGCTACACCTTC.